A selection of T cell receptor beta chains follows, all from one sample in a study of OX40 agonist ivuxolimab in advanced cancers. The data were produced by immunoSEQ multiplex PCR, yet TCRdb's version contains in-frame clones alone and is incomplete. The data contain under 45,000 clones, over 75% of them singletons. Sequenced here: CD4+ or CD8+ T cells sorted from blood, sampled in a trial of the OX40 agonist ivuxolimab. The source is an adult with an advanced solid tumor such as melanoma, head and neck, liver or kidney cancer. CDR3s include the opening cysteine and the closing phenylalanine or tryptophan. D genes are given only for firm matches. Clone size is stated in some rows and not others, as once, few, many or a class when expanded.

J gene | clone size | V gene | D gene | CDR3 protein | CDR3 DNA
TRBJ1-1 | . | TRBV15 | . | CATSLGVVPEAFF | TGTGCCACCAGCCTGGGGGTGGTCCCTGAAGCTTTCTTT
TRBJ2-5 | . | TRBV4-1 | TRBD2 | CASSQGLAGGVRETQYF | TGCGCCAGCAGCCAAGGCCTAGCGGGAGGGGTGAGAGAGACCCAGTACTTC
TRBJ2-7 | . | TRBV6-5 | TRBD1 | CASGGQFYEQYF | TGTGCCAGCGGGGGACAGTTCTACGAGCAGTACTTC
TRBJ2-1 | . | TRBV5-1 | . | CASSLGLLEQFF | TGCGCCAGCAGCTTGGGACTACTTGAGCAGTTCTTC
TRBJ2-5 | few | TRBV30 | TRBD2 | CAWSGLAGFETQYF | TGTGCCTGGAGCGGACTAGCGGGATTTGAGACCCAGTACTTC
TRBJ1-1 | . | TRBV4-2 | . | CASSQDILSWNTEAFF | TGTGCCAGCAGCCAAGATATACTTTCTTGGAACACTGAAGCTTTCTTT
TRBJ2-7 | . | TRBV23-1 | TRBD2 | CASGLSSGRSYEQYF | TGCGCCAGCGGACTATCTAGCGGCCGTTCCTACGAGCAGTACTTC
TRBJ2-3 | . | TRBV7-3 | . | CASSSGATDTQYF | TGTGCCAGCAGCTCTGGAGCGACAGATACGCAGTATTTT
TRBJ2-3 | . | TRBV21-1 | . | CASSKYAAGGADTQYF | TGTGCCAGCAGCAAATATGCGGCGGGAGGGGCCGATACGCAGTATTTT
TRBJ1-2 | once | TRBV18 | TRBD1 | CASSPSGGGHGYTF | TGTGCCAGCTCACCCTCAGGGGGCGGACATGGCTACACCTTC
TRBJ2-5 | . | TRBV6-1 | . | CASSERTRTAIQETQYF | TGTGCCAGCAGTGAACGTACGAGGACAGCGATCCAAGAGACCCAGTACTTC
TRBJ1-4 | . | TRBV20-1 | . | CNVGKKLFF | TGCAACGTTGGGAAGAAACTGTTTTTT
TRBJ1-2 | few | TRBV4-1 | TRBD1 | CASSPDRAGNYGYTF | TGCGCCAGCAGCCCCGACAGGGCGGGAAACTATGGCTACACCTTC
TRBJ1-2 | . | TRBV18 | TRBD1 | CASSPGTEGDGYTF | TGTGCCAGCTCCCCCGGGACAGAGGGGGATGGCTACACCTTC
TRBJ2-1 | . | TRBV19 | . | CASSRGTYNEQFF | TGTGCCAGTAGTAGGGGTACCTACAATGAGCAGTTCTTC
TRBJ1-1 | . | TRBV9 | . | CASSVSARGTEAFF | TGTGCCAGCAGCGTTTCAGCCAGGGGAACTGAAGCTTTCTTT
TRBJ2-7 | . | TRBV6-5 | . | CASRDPTYEQYF | TGTGCCAGCAGGGACCCTACCTACGAGCAGTACTTC
TRBJ1-1 | . | TRBV13 | . | CASSLEAGLNTEAFF | TGTGCCAGCAGCTTAGAGGCAGGGCTGAACACTGAAGCTTTCTTT
TRBJ1-1 | . | TRBV7-2 | . | CASSPWDENTEAFF | TGTGCCAGCAGCCCTTGGGATGAGAACACTGAAGCTTTCTTT
TRBJ1-1 | . | TRBV5-6 | . | CASSLSIRNTEAFF | TGTGCCAGCAGCTTGTCTATAAGGAACACTGAAGCTTTCTTT
TRBJ2-2 | . | TRBV10-3 | TRBD2 | CASSGTSGSTPTKLFF | TGTGCCAGCTCCGGGACTAGCGGGAGCACACCGACGAAGCTGTTTTTT
TRBJ1-3 | . | TRBV9 | TRBD1 | CASSVNVQGASGNTIYF | TGTGCCAGCAGCGTTAACGTCCAGGGGGCTTCTGGAAACACCATATATTTT
TRBJ2-1 | once | TRBV18 | TRBD1 | CASSPPGQGNNEQFF | TGTGCCAGCTCACCACCGGGACAGGGTAACAATGAGCAGTTCTTC
TRBJ2-1 | . | TRBV18 | . | CASSPIGSSYNEQFF | TGTGCCAGCTCACCGATCGGGTCCTCCTACAATGAGCAGTTCTTC
TRBJ2-5 | . | TRBV30 | . | CAWCLGRCRETQYF | TGTGCCTGGTGTCTGGGGAGATGTCGAGAGACCCAGTACTTC
TRBJ2-1 | . | TRBV25-1 | . | CASSIGGYNEQFF | TGTGCCAGCAGTATAGGAGGTTACAATGAGCAGTTCTTC
TRBJ2-5 | . | TRBV4-1 | . | CASSQDGGSETQYF | TGCGCCAGCAGCCAAGACGGAGGGTCAGAGACCCAGTACTTC
TRBJ2-5 | . | TRBV21-1 | . | CASSKAGASGNLLETQYF | TGTGCCAGCAGCAAAGCGGGGGCTAGCGGGAATCTTCTTGAGACCCAGTACTTC
TRBJ2-4 | . | TRBV19 | TRBD1 | CASSTMGQGGNIQYF | TGTGCCAGTAGTACCATGGGACAGGGGGGGAACATTCAGTACTTC
TRBJ1-3 | . | TRBV11-3 | TRBD1 | CASSLGNEFGTVSGNTIYF | TGTGCCAGCAGCTTAGGGAACGAATTCGGGACAGTCTCTGGAAACACCATATATTTT
TRBJ2-1 | . | TRBV7-2 | . | CASSLLLLADDVAYNEQFF | TGTGCCAGCAGCTTGTTACTACTAGCCGACGATGTAGCCTACAATGAGCAGTTCTTC
TRBJ2-3 | . | TRBV6-1 | TRBD2 | CASSDLRGRAGDTQYF | TGTGCCAGCAGTGATCTCCGCGGGAGGGCGGGAGATACGCAGTATTTT
TRBJ2-1 | . | TRBV11-2 | TRBD1 | CASSLRQGSGNEQFF | TGTGCCAGCAGCTTAAGACAGGGGAGTGGGAATGAGCAGTTCTTC
TRBJ2-1 | . | TRBV9 | . | CASSVGQGNNEQFF | TGTGCCAGCAGCGTAGGGCAGGGGAACAATGAGCAGTTCTTC
TRBJ1-5 | . | TRBV6-6 | . | CASSYGTPSNQPQHF | TGTGCCAGCAGTTACGGGACTCCCAGCAATCAGCCCCAGCATTTT